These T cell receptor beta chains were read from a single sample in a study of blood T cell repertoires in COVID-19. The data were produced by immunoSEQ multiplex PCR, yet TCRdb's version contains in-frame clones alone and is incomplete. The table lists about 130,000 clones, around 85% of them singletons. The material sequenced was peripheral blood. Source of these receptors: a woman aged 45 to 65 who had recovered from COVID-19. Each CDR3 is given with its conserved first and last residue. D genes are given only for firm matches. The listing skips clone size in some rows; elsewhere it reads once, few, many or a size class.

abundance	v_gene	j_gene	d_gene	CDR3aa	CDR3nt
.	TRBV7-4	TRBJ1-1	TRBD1	CASSLNQGQGNCEDTEAFF	TGTGCCAGCAGCTTAAATCAAGGACAGGGAAATTGCGAAGACACTGAAGCTTTCTTT
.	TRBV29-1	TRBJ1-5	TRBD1	CSVREGTATQPQHF	TGCAGCGTTCGCGAGGGGACAGCGACTCAGCCCCAGCATTTT
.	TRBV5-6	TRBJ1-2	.	CASSRNYGYTF	TGTGCCAGCAGCCGTAACTATGGCTACACCTTC
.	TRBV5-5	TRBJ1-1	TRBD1	CASSGDRGSEAFF	TGTGCCAGCAGCGGGGACAGGGGATCTGAAGCTTTCTTT
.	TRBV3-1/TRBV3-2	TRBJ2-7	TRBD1	CASSRDRGLSEQYF	TGTGCCAGCAGCCGGGACAGGGGGCTCAGCGAGCAGTACTTC
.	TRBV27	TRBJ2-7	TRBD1	CASSFTPGTGAYEQYF	TGTGCCAGCAGTTTCACCCCCGGGACAGGGGCCTACGAGCAGTACTTC
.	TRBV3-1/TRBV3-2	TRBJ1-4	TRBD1	CASSQGTGTGEKLFF	TGTGCCAGCAGCCAAGGGACCGGGACAGGGGAAAAACTGTTTTTT
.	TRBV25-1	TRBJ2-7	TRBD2	CASSAAGGYEQYF	TGTGCCAGCAGTGCAGCGGGAGGGTACGAGCAGTACTTC
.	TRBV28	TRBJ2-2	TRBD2	CASKRSAGVRTGAGELFF	TGTGCCAGCAAAAGGTCAGCGGGAGTTAGAACGGGTGCCGGGGAGCTGTTTTTT
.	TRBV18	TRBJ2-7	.	CASSPPSAGYEQYF	TGTGCCAGCTCACCACCCTCTGCCGGCTACGAGCAGTACTTC
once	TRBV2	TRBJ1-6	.	CASSGVGGNSPLHF	TGTGCCAGCAGCGGGGTGGGGGGGAATTCACCCCTCCACTTT
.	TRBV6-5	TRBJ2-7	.	CASSLGVNNEQYF	TGTGCCAGCAGTCTAGGGGTGAACAACGAGCAGTACTTC
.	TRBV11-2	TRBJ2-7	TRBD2	CASRRLAGSYEQYF	TGTGCCAGCAGGCGACTAGCGGGGTCCTACGAGCAGTACTTC
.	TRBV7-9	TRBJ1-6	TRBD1	CASSLLPGAGGSPLHF	TGTGCCAGCAGCTTACTTCCCGGGGCAGGGGGCTCACCCCTCCACTTT
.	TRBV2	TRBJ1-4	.	CASSESSEKLFF	TGTGCCAGCAGCGAATCTAGTGAAAAACTGTTTTTT
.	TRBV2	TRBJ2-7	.	CASSRRLTDYEQYF	TGTGCCAGCAGTAGAAGGCTGACAGACTACGAGCAGTACTTC
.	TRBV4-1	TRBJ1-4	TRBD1	CASSPGTGPKKLFF	TGCGCCAGCAGCCCCGGGACAGGGCCGAAAAAACTGTTTTTT
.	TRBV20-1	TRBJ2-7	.	CSASEGAAYEQYF	TGCAGTGCTAGTGAAGGAGCCGCCTACGAGCAGTACTTC
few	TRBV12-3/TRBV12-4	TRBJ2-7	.	CASSLLGYEQYF	TGTGCCAGCAGTTTACTCGGGTACGAGCAGTACTTC
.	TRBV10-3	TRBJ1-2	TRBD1	CAISGQGDYGYTF	TGTGCCATCAGTGGACAGGGGGACTATGGCTACACCTTC
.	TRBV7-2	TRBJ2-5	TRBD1	CASSPRTGQETQYF	TGTGCCAGCAGCCCGAGGACAGGTCAAGAGACCCAGTACTTC
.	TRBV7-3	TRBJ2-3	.	CASSPLGGTTDTQYF	TGTGCCAGCAGCCCCCTCGGCGGGACCACAGATACGCAGTATTTT
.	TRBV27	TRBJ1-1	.	CASSLGGVDTEAFF	TGTGCCAGCAGTTTAGGGGGGGTTGACACTGAAGCTTTCTTT
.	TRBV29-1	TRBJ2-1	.	CSVRGGGNKGLNEQFF	TGCAGCGTTAGGGGGGGCGGAAACAAGGGGCTCAATGAGCAGTTCTTC
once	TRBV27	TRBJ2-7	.	CASRRTSGEQYF	TGTGCCAGCAGGAGGACATCTGGCGAGCAGTACTTC
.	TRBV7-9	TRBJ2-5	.	CASRDSGETQYF	TGTGCCAGCCGAGACTCGGGGGAGACCCAGTACTTC